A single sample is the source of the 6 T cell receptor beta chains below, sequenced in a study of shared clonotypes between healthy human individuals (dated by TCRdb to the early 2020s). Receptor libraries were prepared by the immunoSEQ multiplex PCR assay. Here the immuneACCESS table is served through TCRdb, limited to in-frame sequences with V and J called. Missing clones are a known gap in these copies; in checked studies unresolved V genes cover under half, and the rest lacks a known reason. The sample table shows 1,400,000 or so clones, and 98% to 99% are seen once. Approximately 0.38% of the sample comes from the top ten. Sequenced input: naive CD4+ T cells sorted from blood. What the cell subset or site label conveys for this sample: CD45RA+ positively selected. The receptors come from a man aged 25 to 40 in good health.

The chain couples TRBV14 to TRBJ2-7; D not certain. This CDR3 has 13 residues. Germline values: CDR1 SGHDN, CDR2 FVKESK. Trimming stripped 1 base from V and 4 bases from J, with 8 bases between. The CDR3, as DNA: TGTGCCAGCAGCCAAGTCGGGTTTTACGAGCAGTACTTC. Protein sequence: CASSQVGFYEQYF.

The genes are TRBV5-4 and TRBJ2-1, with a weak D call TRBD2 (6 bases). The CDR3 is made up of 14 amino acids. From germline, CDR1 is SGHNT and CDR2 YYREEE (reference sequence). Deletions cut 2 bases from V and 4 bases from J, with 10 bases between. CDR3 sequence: CASSFSGLYNEQFF. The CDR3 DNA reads TGTGCCAGCAGCTTTTCGGGACTTTACAATGAGCAGTTCTTC.

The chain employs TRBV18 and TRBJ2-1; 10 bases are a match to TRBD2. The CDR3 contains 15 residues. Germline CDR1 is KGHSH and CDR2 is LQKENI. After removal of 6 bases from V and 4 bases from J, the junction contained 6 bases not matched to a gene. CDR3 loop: CASSPGLAQYNEQFF. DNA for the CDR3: TGTGCCAGCTCGCCGGGACTAGCGCAATACAATGAGCAGTTCTTC.

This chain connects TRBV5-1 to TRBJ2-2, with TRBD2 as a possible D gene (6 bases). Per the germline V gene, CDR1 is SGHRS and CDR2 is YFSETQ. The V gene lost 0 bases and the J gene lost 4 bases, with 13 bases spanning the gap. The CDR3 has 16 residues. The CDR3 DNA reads TGCGCCAGCAGCTTGGATGCGACTAGGGTCACCGGGGAGCTGTTTTTT. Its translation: CASSLDATRVTGELFF. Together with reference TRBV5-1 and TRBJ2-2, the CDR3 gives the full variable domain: KAGVTQTPRYLIKTRGQQVTLSCSPISGHRSVSWYQQTPGQGLQFLFEYFSETQRNKGNFPGRFSGRQFSNSRSEMNVSTLELGDSALYLCASSLDATRVTGELFFGEGSRLTVL.

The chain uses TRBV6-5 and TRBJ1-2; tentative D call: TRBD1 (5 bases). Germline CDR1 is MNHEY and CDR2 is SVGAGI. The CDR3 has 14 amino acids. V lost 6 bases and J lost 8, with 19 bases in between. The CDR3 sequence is CASRPGFGTWGYTF. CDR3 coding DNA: TGTGCCAGCAGACCAGGGTTTGGGACCTGGGGCTACACCTTC.

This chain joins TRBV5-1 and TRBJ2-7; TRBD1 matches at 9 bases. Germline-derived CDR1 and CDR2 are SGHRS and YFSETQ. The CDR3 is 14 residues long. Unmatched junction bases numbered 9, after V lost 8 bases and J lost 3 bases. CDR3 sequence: CASQTGTGIYEQYF. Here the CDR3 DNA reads TGCGCCAGTCAGACCGGGACAGGGATCTACGAGCAGTACTTC. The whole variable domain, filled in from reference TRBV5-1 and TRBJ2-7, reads KAGVTQTPRYLIKTRGQQVTLSCSPISGHRSVSWYQQTPGQGLQFLFEYFSETQRNKGNFPGRFSGRQFSNSRSEMNVSTLELGDSALYLCASQTGTGIYEQYFGPGTRLTVT.